Included here is one T cell receptor (beta chain) sequence, with context. The target antigen is unknown. Per the germline V gene, CDR1 is SEHNR and CDR2 is FQNEAQ (reference sequence). V lost 5 bases and J lost 0; bases outside the gene matches: 6. The CDR3 is 16 residues long. GI sites, liver, skin and spleen were taken after median 9.75 post-mortem hours. This entry belongs to a study of tissue T cells after allogeneic stem cell transplantation. Study-level information: Pathologist review favored tissue samples showing histologically apparent lymphocytes.

Study-level results: Shared clones across patients were few; motif clustering revealed tissue-specific shared signatures.

Using immunoSEQ multiplex PCR, the repertoire was profiled, and TCRdb retains in-frame clones only, with some absent. The repertoire holds under 30,000 clones, 70% to 75% seen once, with approximately 8% in the top ten. The rearrangement joins TRBV7-9 to TRBJ2-7, with 11 bases identical to TRBD1. This specimen consisted of tissue from the ileum, obtained at autopsy. This clonotype was obtained from a female donor older than 55 with lung cancer. Here the CDR3 DNA reads TGTGCCAGCAGCAGGGGGACAGGGGGTTCCTCCTACGAGCAGTACTTC. Its translation: CASSRGTGGSSYEQYF.